The sequence of this T cell receptor beta chain was determined in a study of identifying expanded T cells in peripheral blood. As concerns this clone: Its antigen is still unknown.

Healthy donors had no documented immune events, such as infections, while sampled. Study observations and caveats: Technical replicates showed about 1.2 changed clones; two weeks 15 to 20; four weeks 19. Variance in clone template counts between approximately 2-week samples significantly increased with total template count across all healthy donors.

TCRdb keeps only in-frame clones here, not all; method: immunoSEQ multiplex PCR. This sample carries tens of thousands of clones, about four fifths of them seen once, and the ten largest clones take approximately 15%. The CDR3 contains 16 residues. In germline, CDR1 is LGHNT, CDR2 FRNRAP. Trimming pared 6 bases from V and 1 base from J, leaving 15 bases between. Sequencing was done on a sample of blood. V gene TRBV12-5 combines with J gene TRBJ2-2; a possible D gene is TRBD1 (6 bases). The TCR originated in a person aged 18-69 years in good health. CDR3 residues: CASGRQGGGNTGELFF. The CDR3 nucleotides read TGTGCTAGTGGCCGACAAGGGGGTGGGAACACCGGGGAGCTGTTTTTT. The variable domain in full, with the rest retrieved from reference TRBV12-5 and TRBJ2-2, is DARVTQTPRHKVTEMGQEVTMRCQPILGHNTVFWYRQTMMQGLELLAYFRNRAPLDDSGMPKDRFSAEMPDATLATLKIQPSEPRDSAVYFCASGRQGGGNTGELFFGEGSRLTVL.